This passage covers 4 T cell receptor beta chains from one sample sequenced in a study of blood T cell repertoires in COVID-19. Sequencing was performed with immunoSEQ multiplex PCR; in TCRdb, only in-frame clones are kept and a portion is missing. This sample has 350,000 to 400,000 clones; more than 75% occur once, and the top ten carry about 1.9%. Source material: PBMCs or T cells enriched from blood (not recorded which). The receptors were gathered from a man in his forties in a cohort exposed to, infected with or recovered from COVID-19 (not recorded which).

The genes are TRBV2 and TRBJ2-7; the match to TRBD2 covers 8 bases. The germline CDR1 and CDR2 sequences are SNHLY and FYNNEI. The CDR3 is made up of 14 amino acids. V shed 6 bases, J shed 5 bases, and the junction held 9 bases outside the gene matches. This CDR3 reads CASSGGGRANEQYF. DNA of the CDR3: TGTGCCAGCAGCGGGGGGGGCAGGGCAAACGAGCAGTACTTC.

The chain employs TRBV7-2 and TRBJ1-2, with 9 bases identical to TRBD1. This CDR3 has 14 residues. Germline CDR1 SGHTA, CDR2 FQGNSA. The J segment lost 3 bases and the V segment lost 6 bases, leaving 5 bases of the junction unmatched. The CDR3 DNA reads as TGTGCCAGCAGTAGGGGACAGGGCGACTATGGCTACACCTTC. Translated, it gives CASSRGQGDYGYTF.

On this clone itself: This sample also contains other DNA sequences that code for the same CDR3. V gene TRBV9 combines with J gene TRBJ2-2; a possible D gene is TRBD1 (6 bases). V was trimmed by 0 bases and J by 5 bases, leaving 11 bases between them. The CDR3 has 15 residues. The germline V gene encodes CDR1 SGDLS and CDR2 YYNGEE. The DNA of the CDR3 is TGTGCCAGCAGCGTAGGAGGGGGTAGAACCGGGGAGCTGTTTTTT. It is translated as CASSVGGGRTGELFF.

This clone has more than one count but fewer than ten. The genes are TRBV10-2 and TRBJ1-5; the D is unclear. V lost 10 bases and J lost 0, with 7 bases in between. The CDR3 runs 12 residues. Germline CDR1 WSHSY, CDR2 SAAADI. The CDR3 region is CATGNSNQPQHF. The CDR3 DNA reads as TGCGCCACCGGTAATAGCAATCAGCCCCAGCATTTT.